The next 15 T cell receptor beta chains were all read from a single sample in a study of shared clonotypes between healthy human individuals (dated by TCRdb to 2019 to 2021). The library was built by means of the immunoSEQ multiplex PCR assay. The clones in this table, taken by TCRdb from immuneACCESS, are in-frame only. Not every clone is retained; where verified, under half of the shortfall comes from an unresolved V gene, and the cause of the rest is unknown. This sample comprises some 2.3 million clones, 93% of them detected only once. The ten top clones hold 0.39% of the sample. The specimen sequenced was naive CD4+ T cells from PBMCs. Read against the paper, the sample's cell subset or site label means: CD45RA+ positively selected. The receptors were sampled from a young man in good health. Some clones in this sample may be carry-over from other donors' samples.

The J gene is TRBJ2-3, the V gene TRBV6-5; 13 bases fit TRBD2. The CDR3 runs 15 residues. Germline CDR1 MNHEY, CDR2 SVGAGI. J gave up 4 bases and V 6 bases, and 4 bases lay outside the gene matches. The CDR3 region is CASRRTSGSADTQYF. CDR3 nucleotides: TGTGCCAGCAGACGGACTAGCGGGAGTGCAGATACGCAGTATTTT.

The chain recombines TRBV6-1 with TRBJ1-3; a possible D gene is TRBD1 (5 bases). Germline CDR1 and CDR2: MNHNS and SASEGT. V lost 0 bases to trimming and J lost 2 bases, with 8 bases between them. This CDR3 has 15 amino acids. The CDR3 is CASSEAGRAGNTIYF. The CDR3 DNA is TGTGCCAGCAGTGAAGCGGGACGGGCTGGAAACACCATATATTTT.

The chain carries TRBV5-1 and TRBJ2-1, with D tentatively TRBD1 (11 bases). V dropped 3 bases and J dropped 7 bases, with 38 bases sitting between them. Germline lookup yields CDR1 SGHRS and CDR2 YFSETQ. The CDR3 contains 22 residues. The CDR3 coding sequence is TGCGCCAGCAGCTCGCTCCGGGACAGGGGGGGAAGCGGGAGGGCCCGTTGGAATGAGCAGTTCTTC. Translated: CASSSLRDRGGSGRARWNEQFF.

V usage is TRBV6-5 and J usage is TRBJ2-2; the D gene could be TRBD1 or TRBD2 (5 bases each). This CDR3 comprises 13 residues. Germline-derived CDR1 and CDR2 are MNHEY and SVGAGI. Trimming removed 6 bases at V and 6 bases at J, with 11 bases between. The DNA of the CDR3 is TGTGCCAGCAGGCGAGGGGATGCCGGGGAGCTGTTTTTT. Amino acids: CASRRGDAGELFF.

The chain employs TRBV2 and TRBJ2-7; TRBD2 matches 7 bases. Trimming took 7 bases from V and 4 from J; bases not matched to a gene: 7. The CDR3 contains 13 residues. The germline V gene encodes CDR1 SNHLY and CDR2 FYNNEI. The CDR3 sequence is CASTRTRSYEQYF. The CDR3 DNA is TGTGCCAGCACTCGGACTAGGTCTTACGAGCAGTACTTC.

The chain has TRBV28 and TRBJ1-3; D is unresolved. Germline loops: CDR1 MDHEN, CDR2 SYDVKM. V gave up 5 bases and J gave up 2 bases, with 7 bases separating them. The CDR3 sequence is 13 residues long. In nucleotides, the CDR3 is TGTGCCAGCAGTGCTCATCCTGGAAACACCATATATTTT. Translated: CASSAHPGNTIYF. Variable domain in full (rest from reference TRBV28 and TRBJ1-3): DVKVTQSSRYLVKRTGEKVFLECVQDMDHENMFWYRQDPGLGLRLIYFSYDVKMKEKGDIPEGYSVSREKKERFSLILESASTNQTSMYLCASSAHPGNTIYFGEGSWLTVV.

The chain recombines TRBV28 with TRBJ2-5; tentatively, D is TRBD1 (6 bases). The CDR3 totals 14 residues. Per the germline V gene, CDR1 is MDHEN and CDR2 is SYDVKM. V dropped 6 bases and J dropped 2 bases, with 13 bases sitting between them. The CDR3 DNA is TGTGCCAGCAGCCAGGGGTGGGGACAAGAGACCCAGTACTTC. It codes for CASSQGWGQETQYF.

The gene calls are TRBV7-9 and TRBJ2-1; 14 bases line up with TRBD2. CDR3 length equals 16 residues. Germline V gene lookup returns CDR1 SEHNR and CDR2 FQNEAQ (reference sequence). The V and J ends lost 0 bases and 8 bases, in that order; junction bases with no gene match: 3. The CDR3 DNA reads as TGTGCCAGCAGCTTAGCGACTAGCGGGAGGGCCGATGAGCAGTTCTTC. It encodes CASSLATSGRADEQFF.

The J gene is TRBJ1-3, the V gene TRBV7-2; D gene uncertain. This CDR3 has 16 amino acids. The germline CDR1 and CDR2 sequences are SGHTA and FQGNSA. Between the trimmed V and J ends, which lost 4 bases and 0 bases, there was a span of 13 bases. Here the CDR3 reads CASSYGGVYSGNTIYF. The CDR3 DNA is TGTGCCAGCAGCTATGGAGGCGTATACTCTGGAAACACCATATATTTT.

The chain links TRBV5-1 to TRBJ2-1; D possibly corresponds to TRBD2 (6 bases). The germline gives CDR1 SGHRS, CDR2 YFSETQ. V lost 0 bases, J lost 4 bases, and 17 bases lay in between. The CDR3 extends over 17 amino acids. This CDR3 is CASSLGLGGGSYNEQFF. For the CDR3, the DNA is TGCGCCAGCAGCTTGGGACTGGGGGGAGGAAGTTACAATGAGCAGTTCTTC.

This rearrangement joins TRBV2 to TRBJ2-2, with D hard to call. Germline CDR1 reads SNHLY; CDR2 reads FYNNEI. Trimming removed 3 bases at V and 0 bases at J, with 11 bases between. The CDR3 covers 16 residues. CDR3 residues: CASSDEAITNTGELFF. In DNA form, the CDR3 reads TGTGCCAGCAGTGACGAGGCGATCACGAACACCGGGGAGCTGTTTTTT.

The chain is built from TRBV19 and TRBJ1-4; no firm D call. The CDR3 is 13 residues long. V lost 6 bases and J 2 bases, leaving 7 bases between the germline ends. Germline CDR1 LNHDA, CDR2 SQIVND (reference sequence). The CDR3 sequence is CASSTQTNEKLFF. In nucleotides, the CDR3 is TGTGCCAGTAGCACACAGACTAATGAAAAACTGTTTTTT.

The chain uses TRBV7-2 and TRBJ1-2, with 10 bases that match TRBD1. This CDR3 has 15 amino acids. J lost 8 bases, V lost 5 bases, and 11 bases had no gene match. Germline CDR1 is SGHTA and CDR2 is FQGNSA. DNA for the CDR3: TGTGCCAGCAGCCCGACAGGGGGCGGGATGAGCGGCTACACCTTC. This gives the protein CASSPTGGGMSGYTF.

This chain connects TRBV6-5 to TRBJ2-1; 9 bases map to TRBD2. V lost 6 bases and J lost 9; bases outside the gene matches: 9. Germline V gives CDR1 MNHEY, CDR2 SVGAGI. The CDR3 sequence is 14 residues long. CDR3 region: CASRPPGLASEQFF. The CDR3 DNA sequence: TGTGCCAGCAGACCCCCGGGACTAGCTAGTGAGCAGTTCTTC.

The chain links TRBV5-1 to TRBJ2-5; 10 bases are a match to TRBD2. V lost 7 bases to trimming and J lost 2 bases; unmatched junction nucleotides: 2. Germline CDR1 is SGHRS and CDR2 is YFSETQ. The CDR3 has 13 amino acids. The CDR3 spells CASGLAAQETQYF. CDR3 nucleotides: TGCGCCAGCGGACTAGCGGCGCAAGAGACCCAGTACTTC.